This TCR beta chain was sequenced during a study of T-cell memory formation after mild COVID-19. Study outcomes and limitations: Clones contracting over day 15 to 85 were CD4/CD8 balanced, with later expanders leaning CD4+. Mostly located in CM and EM were contracting CD4+ clones, with contracting CD8+ clones located in EMRA. The study detected some responding clones in pre-infection memory, suggesting cross-reactive memory joined. Confirmation was lacking for SARS-CoV-2 specificity of second-wave clones that peaked on day 37.

TCRdb itself ran the 5' RACE reads through MiXCR, one entry per CDR3 protein. The table lists about 340,000 distinct CDR3 sequences, roughly 13% of them singletons, with roughly 23% in the top ten. With 1 base removed from V and 0 bases from J, the gap between germline ends came to 8 bases. The CDR3 consists of 15 residues. Germline-derived CDR1 and CDR2 are SGHRS and YFSETQ. On this clonotype itself: Its target is unknown.

The sequenced material came from PBMCs or a T cell subset sorted from them (not recorded which). The sequence came from a man aged 18 to 29 who had mild COVID-19 (a few samples of this study predate the infection). Cell type and time point are not known. The V call is TRBV5-1, the J call TRBJ1-3; D unclear. Written as DNA, the CDR3 is TGCGCCAGCAGCTTGCTGGGGTCCTCTGGAAACACCATATATTTT. Translation: CASSLLGSSGNTIYF.